One and the same sample provided the 26 T cell receptor beta chains below, sequenced in a study of T-cell reconstitution after alpha-beta-depleted transplantation in children. Unique molecular identifiers tagged the TCRbeta library. From the PCR reads, TCRdb called clonotypes with MiXCR, one entry per CDR3 protein. The table lists around 600,000 distinct CDR3 sequences, around 17% of them singletons, with about 1.1% in the top ten. The source material was PBMCs from the stem cell graft donor, sampled from the stem cell graft. The receptors here all came from a human donor who donated a stem cell graft to a child with acute myeloid leukemia.

This clonotype was counted a few times. The chain combines TRBV10-3 with TRBJ2-1; no definite D call. Germline lookup yields CDR1 ENHRY and CDR2 SYGVKD. Trimming took 2 bases from V and 4 from J, leaving 9 bases between them. This CDR3 region has 14 residues. The DNA for the CDR3 is TGTGCCATCAGTGAGGAAGGTTTTTACAATGAGCAGTTCTTC. Its protein product is CAISEEGFYNEQFF.

The J gene is TRBJ2-7, the V gene TRBV7-2; TRBD1 aligns across 11 bases. After removal of 5 bases from V and 4 bases from J, the junction contained 4 bases not matched to a gene. CDR3 length: 14 amino acids. Per germline, CDR1 SGHTA and CDR2 FQGNSA. The CDR3 reads CASSHGTGGYEQYF. In DNA form, the CDR3 reads TGTGCCAGCAGCCACGGGACAGGGGGTTACGAGCAGTACTTC.

This sequence joins TRBV20-1 and TRBJ2-4, with 9 nucleotides matching TRBD2. Germline CDR1 is DFQATT and CDR2 is SNEGSKA (reference sequence). This CDR3 has 16 amino acids. The V gene end was trimmed by 1 base and the J gene end by 0 bases; junction bases not matched to a gene: 4. The CDR3 DNA sequence: TGCAGTGCTAGAGTGGTTAGCGGGGGAGCCAAAAACATTCAGTACTTC. Translating gives CSARVVSGGAKNIQYF.

This clonotype appeared a few times. This chain joins TRBV7-9 and TRBJ1-4; D not certain. CDR1 and CDR2 from the germline V gene are SEHNR and FQNEAQ (reference sequence). CDR3 length: 15 amino acids. Between the trimmed V and J ends, which lost 2 bases and 0 bases, there was a span of 7 bases. The CDR3 sequence: CASSLNPATNEKLFF. CDR3 in DNA: TGTGCCAGCAGCTTAAACCCTGCAACTAATGAAAAACTGTTTTTT.

The CDR3 sequence is CASTTGRSMQPSSGANVLTF. The CDR3 coding sequence is TGCGCCAGCACCACAGGACGGAGCATGCAACCATCCTCTGGGGCCAACGTCCTGACTTTC. The V call is TRBV5-1, the J call TRBJ2-6; tentatively, D is TRBD1 (5 bases). Deletions cut 6 bases from V and 0 bases from J, with 25 bases between. Germline CDR1 is SGHRS and CDR2 is YFSETQ. The CDR3 has 20 amino acids.

The chain has TRBV7-2 and TRBJ2-7; the match to TRBD2 covers 12 bases. Germline CDR1 reads SGHTA; CDR2 reads FQGNSA. The CDR3 covers 18 residues. V gave up 2 bases and J gave up 4 bases; unmatched junction bases: 12. The CDR3 nucleotides read TGTGCCAGCAGCTTAACTAGCGGGGGGACAGCGGAGGGATACGAGCAGTACGTC. This codes for CASSLTSGGTAEGYEQYV.

The CDR3 protein is CATSDKGPNEQFF. The CDR3 coding sequence is TGTGCCACCAGTGATAAGGGGCCGAATGAGCAGTTCTTC. V is TRBV24-1 and J is TRBJ2-1; D may be TRBD1 (5 bases). Germline V gene data show CDR1 as KGHDR and CDR2 as SFDVKD. V lost 3 bases to trimming and J lost 7 bases, with 9 bases between them. The CDR3 is 13 amino acids.

V and J are TRBV9 and TRBJ2-2, with TRBD2 identical over 8 bases. This CDR3 is built from 17 residues. V lost 3 bases and J lost 1; bases outside the gene matches: 8. CDR1 is SGDLS and CDR2 is YYNGEE in the germline V gene. The DNA of the CDR3 is TGTGCCAGCAGCGGACCGGGGGGGCAGGTGAACACCGGGGAGCTGTTTTTT. This gives the protein CASSGPGGQVNTGELFF.

The table lists this clonotype with a few counts. This chain links TRBV5-6 with TRBJ1-5; 10 nucleotides match TRBD1. V trimming: 4 bases; J trimming: 7 bases; junction bases outside the gene matches: 5. The germline V gene has CDR1 SGHDT and CDR2 YYEEEE. The CDR3 loop spans 14 amino acids. DNA of the CDR3: TGTGCCAGCAGCCGCGGGACAGGGGCACAGCCCCAGCATTTT. Its protein is CASSRGTGAQPQHF.

The rearrangement uses TRBV4-3 and TRBJ1-2; D not resolved. Per germline, CDR1 LGHNA and CDR2 YSLEER. V was cut by 2 bases and J by 0 bases, with 16 bases left in between. The CDR3 runs 17 residues. CDR3 DNA: TGCGCCAGCAGCCAACCGGAGGCAGGCCCTACTAACTATGGCTACACCTTC. Translation gives CASSQPEAGPTNYGYTF.

This clonotype was seen only a few times. V usage is TRBV6-4 and J usage is TRBJ1-6; D is unresolved. The CDR3 is made up of 17 amino acids. Germline CDR1 reads MRHNA; CDR2 reads SNTAGT. The ends were cut back, 3 bases at V and 0 bases at J, with 12 bases in the middle. The CDR3 loop reads CASSEHPISSYNSPLHF. CDR3 DNA: TGTGCCAGCAGTGAACATCCCATAAGCTCCTATAATTCACCCCTCCACTTT.

As concerns this clonotype: A much more abundant neighbour one base away suggests this may be a read error. V and J are TRBV20-1 and TRBJ2-7; D not certain. The CDR3 loop spans 16 amino acids. CDR1 and CDR2 (germline): DFQATT, SNEGSKA (reference sequence). The CDR3 reads CSAVTRFASDTYGQYF. CDR3 nucleotides: TGCAGTGCAGTCACAAGATTTGCTAGTGATACCTACGGGCAGTACTTC.

The V and J genes are TRBV7-8 and TRBJ2-1; D remains unclear. The ends were cut back, 3 bases at V and 0 bases at J, with 12 bases in the middle. Germline V CDR1 and CDR2: SGHVS, FQNEAQ. The CDR3 is made up of 16 amino acids. CDR3 loop: CASSFQILGSYNEQFF. Here the CDR3 DNA reads TGTGCCAGCAGCTTCCAAATCCTAGGCTCCTACAATGAGCAGTTCTTC.

This clonotype was observed at least ten times. The gene calls are TRBV29-1 and TRBJ1-2; a weak D match, TRBD1 (5 bases). V gave up 5 bases and J gave up 1 base, with 11 bases separating them. The germline V gene encodes CDR1 SQVTM and CDR2 ANQGSEA. This CDR3 is 13 amino acids long. The chain's CDR3 is CSVRAGSNYGYTF. For the CDR3, the DNA is TGCAGCGTTAGGGCAGGGAGTAACTATGGCTACACCTTC. The full variable domain, its missing parts supplied by reference TRBV29-1 and TRBJ1-2, is SAVISQKPSRDICQRGTSLTIQCQVDSQVTMMFWYRQQPGQSLTLIATANQGSEATYESGFVIDKFPISRPNLTFSTLTVSNMSPEDSSIYLCSVRAGSNYGYTFGSGTRLTVV.

This clonotype turned up a few times. The rearrangement uses TRBV12-3 or TRBV12-4 and TRBJ1-2; D remains unclear. Between the trimmed V and J ends, which lost 8 bases and 4 bases, there was a span of 17 bases. CDR3 length equals 14 residues. The CDR3 DNA reads TGTGCCAGCGCCTTCGGGGTTCCCCCCTATGGCTACACCTTC. It specifies CASAFGVPPYGYTF.

This clonotype was counted at least ten times. This chain links TRBV20-1 with TRBJ1-2; 8 bases line up with TRBD1. The CDR3 has 14 residues. Trimming took 5 bases from V and 4 from J; bases not matched to a gene: 9. The germline CDR1 and CDR2 sequences are DFQATT and SNEGSKA (reference sequence). Here the CDR3 reads CSAPPRDRGYGYTF. The CDR3, as DNA: TGCAGTGCTCCCCCTCGCGACAGGGGCTATGGCTACACCTTC.

This clonotype came up a few times. The chain carries TRBV20-1 and TRBJ2-7, with a tentative D call TRBD1 (6 bases). V was trimmed by 1 base and J by 5 bases, leaving 12 bases between them. Germline V gives CDR1 DFQATT, CDR2 SNEGSKA (reference sequence). CDR3 length: 13 residues. DNA for the CDR3: TGCAGTGCTAGAGTTACAGGGTCGGACGAGCAGTACTTC. Protein product: CSARVTGSDEQYF.

The V and J genes are TRBV7-9 and TRBJ2-7; D may be TRBD2 (7 bases). The CDR3 length is 13 residues. V lost 5 bases, J lost 6 bases, and 14 bases lay in between. In germline, CDR1 is SEHNR, CDR2 FQNEAQ (reference sequence). CDR3 sequence (DNA): TGTGCCAGCAGCGCCGACGGGGGGCCCGAGCAGTACTTC. This sequence encodes CASSADGGPEQYF.

Ten or more counts support this clonotype. This CDR3 is CASSLAGQSYNEQFF. CDR3 DNA sequence: TGTGCCAGCAGCTTGGCGGGACAGTCCTACAATGAGCAGTTCTTC. V gene TRBV11-1 combines with J gene TRBJ2-1; D possibly corresponds to TRBD1 (7 bases). Germline V gene lookup returns CDR1 SGHAT and CDR2 FQDESV (reference sequence). CDR3 length: 15 residues. The V and J ends lost 3 bases and 1 base respectively, with 10 bases between them.

This clonotype was counted at least ten times. This chain links TRBV6-1 with TRBJ2-1, with D hard to call. The CDR3 contains 14 residues. V was clipped by 3 bases and J by 0 bases, with 6 bases between them. Germline CDR1 and CDR2: MNHNS and SASEGT. The CDR3 region has the DNA TGTGCCAGCAGTGACCCTAGCTCCTACAATGAGCAGTTCTTC. Translated, it gives CASSDPSSYNEQFF.

This clonotype came up many times. This chain uses TRBV29-1 with TRBJ2-5, with D perhaps TRBD1 (6 bases). The V gene lost 7 bases and the J gene lost 0 bases, with 15 bases spanning the gap. Germline CDR1 SQVTM, CDR2 ANQGSEA. The CDR3 loop spans 14 amino acids. Here the CDR3 reads CSARGRGYQETQYF. CDR3 in DNA: TGCAGCGCCCGGGGAAGGGGGTACCAAGAGACCCAGTACTTC.

This clonotype was detected a few times. The gene calls are TRBV29-1 and TRBJ2-3; D perhaps matches TRBD1 (5 bases). Per the germline V gene, CDR1 is SQVTM and CDR2 is ANQGSEA. Deletions cut 3 bases from V and 8 bases from J, with 9 bases between. This CDR3 is 11 amino acids long. The CDR3 loop is CSVDSGPTQYF. CDR3 nucleotides: TGCAGCGTTGATTCAGGGCCTACGCAGTATTTT.

The chain combines TRBV27 with TRBJ1-3; D may be TRBD1 (5 bases). Trimming stripped 5 bases from V and 0 bases from J, with 14 bases between. The V gene's germline CDR1 is MNHEY and CDR2 SMNVEV (reference sequence). This CDR3 contains 16 residues. The CDR3 protein is CASSPRDPRSGNTIYF. CDR3 in DNA: TGTGCCAGCAGTCCCCGGGACCCCCGCTCTGGAAACACCATATATTTT.

The table lists this clonotype with many counts. This chain connects TRBV29-1 to TRBJ1-1, with D perhaps matching TRBD1 (5 bases). Germline CDR1 and CDR2: SQVTM and ANQGSEA. V lost 1 base and J 4 bases, leaving 16 bases between the germline ends. The CDR3 runs 15 residues. The CDR3 DNA sequence: TGCAGCGTTGAAGTGGGTCAGGGAGGAATCACTGAAGCTTTCTTT. Translated: CSVEVGQGGITEAFF.

The chain is built from TRBV7-9 and TRBJ2-3, with D possibly matching TRBD2 (5 bases). V gave up 3 bases and J gave up 2 bases, with 15 bases separating them. Per the germline V gene, CDR1 is SEHNR and CDR2 is FQNEAQ (reference sequence). This CDR3 contains 16 residues. CDR3 DNA sequence: TGTGCCAGCAGCTTCCGGGCCGGGGAAGTCACAGATACGCAGTATTTT. This gives the protein CASSFRAGEVTDTQYF.

This clonotype was observed a few times. The rearrangement uses TRBV7-9 and TRBJ2-1; D may be TRBD1 or TRBD2 (5 bases each). Trimming shortened V by 5 bases and J by 8 bases, and 16 bases separated the two germline ends. The V gene's germline CDR1 is SEHNR and CDR2 FQNEAQ (reference sequence). This CDR3 is built from 14 residues. The chain's CDR3 is CASSPGPIGDEQFF. The CDR3 DNA is TGTGCCAGCAGCCCGGGACCGATTGGGGATGAGCAGTTCTTC.